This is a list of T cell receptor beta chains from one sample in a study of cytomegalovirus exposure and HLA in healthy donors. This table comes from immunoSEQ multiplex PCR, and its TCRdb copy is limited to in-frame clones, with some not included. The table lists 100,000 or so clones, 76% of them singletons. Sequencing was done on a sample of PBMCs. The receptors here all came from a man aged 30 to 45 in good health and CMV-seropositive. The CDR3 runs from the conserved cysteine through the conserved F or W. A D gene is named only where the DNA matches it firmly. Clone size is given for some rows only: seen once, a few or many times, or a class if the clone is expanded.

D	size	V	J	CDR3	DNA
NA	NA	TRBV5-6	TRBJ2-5	CASSLDGAAQETQYF	TGTGCCAGCAGCCTGGATGGGGCAGCGCAAGAGACCCAGTACTTC
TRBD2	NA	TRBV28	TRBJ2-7	CASSFKLAGGYEQYF	TGTGCCAGCAGTTTCAAACTAGCGGGAGGGTACGAGCAGTACTTC
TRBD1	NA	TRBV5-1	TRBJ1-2	CASSSDRGRSGYTF	TGCGCCAGCAGCTCTGACAGGGGGCGGAGCGGCTACACCTTC
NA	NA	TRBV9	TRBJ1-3	CASSPGWSGNTIYF	TGTGCCAGCAGCCCAGGGTGGTCTGGAAACACCATATATTTT
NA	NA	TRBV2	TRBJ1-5	CASSGAALSNQPQHF	TGTGCCAGCAGTGGGGCAGCACTTAGCAATCAGCCCCAGCATTTT
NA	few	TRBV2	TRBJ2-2	CASSREQGSGELFF	TGTGCCAGCAGCCGGGAACAGGGCTCCGGGGAGCTGTTTTTT
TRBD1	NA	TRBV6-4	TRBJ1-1	CASSDSMGTELCF	TGTGCCAGCAGTGACTCGATGGGGACAGAGCTCTGTTTT
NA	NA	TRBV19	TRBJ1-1	CASSIPSGSNTEAFF	TGTGCCAGTAGTATTCCGTCCGGGTCGAACACTGAAGCTTTCTTT
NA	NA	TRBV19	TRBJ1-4	CASSFAGANEKLFF	TGTGCCAGTAGTTTCGCAGGCGCGAATGAAAAACTGTTTTTT
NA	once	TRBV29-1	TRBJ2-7	CSVEDPGSYEQYF	TGCAGCGTTGAAGATCCGGGATCCTACGAGCAGTACTTC
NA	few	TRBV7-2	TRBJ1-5	CASSLGSNSNQPQHF	TGTGCCAGCAGCTTGGGCAGTAATAGCAATCAGCCCCAGCATTTT
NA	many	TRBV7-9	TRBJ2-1	CASSSDRLERFF	TGTGCCAGCAGCTCCGACAGGTTAGAACGGTTCTTC
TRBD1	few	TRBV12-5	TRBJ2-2	CASGLVPSGQGITGELFF	TGTGCTAGTGGTTTGGTACCTTCTGGACAGGGAATCACCGGGGAGCTGTTTTTT
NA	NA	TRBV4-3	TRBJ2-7	CASSLNLGTSYEQYF	TGCGCCAGCAGCCTTAATTTAGGGACTTCCTACGAGCAGTACTTC
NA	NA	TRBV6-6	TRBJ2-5	CASSFGAGETQYF	TGTGCCAGCAGTTTTGGGGCTGGCGAGACCCAGTACTTC
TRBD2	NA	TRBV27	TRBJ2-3	CASSYERGSTDTQYF	TGTGCCAGCAGTTACGAGCGGGGGAGCACAGATACGCAGTATTTT
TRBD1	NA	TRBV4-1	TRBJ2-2	CASSPPPRQGRTGELFF	TGCGCCAGCAGCCCCCCTCCCCGACAGGGACGGACCGGGGAGCTGTTTTTT
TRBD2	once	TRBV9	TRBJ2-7	CASSPLLAGSSEQYF	TGTGCCAGCAGCCCCCTTCTAGCGGGATCAAGCGAGCAGTACTTC
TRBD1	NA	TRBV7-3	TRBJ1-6	CASGQGNNSPLHF	TGTGCCAGTGGACAGGGGAATAATTCACCCCTCCACTTT
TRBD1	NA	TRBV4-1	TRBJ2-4	CASSQDGDRANIQYF	TGCGCCAGCAGCCAAGATGGGGACAGGGCGAACATTCAGTACTTC
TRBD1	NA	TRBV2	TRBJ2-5	CASRGQRETQYF	TGTGCCAGCAGGGGACAGCGAGAGACCCAGTACTTC
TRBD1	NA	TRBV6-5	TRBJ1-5	CASSYSGQGASQPQHF	TGTGCCAGCAGTTACTCGGGACAGGGGGCGAGTCAGCCCCAGCATTTT
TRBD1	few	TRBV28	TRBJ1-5	CASRKDRVNQPQHF	TGTGCCAGCAGGAAAGACAGGGTCAATCAGCCCCAGCATTTT
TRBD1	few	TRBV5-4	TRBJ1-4	CASSRATGNEKLFF	TGTGCCAGCAGCCGGGCGACAGGGAATGAAAAACTGTTTTTT
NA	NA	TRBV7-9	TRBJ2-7	CASSSVGQFAYEQYF	TGTGCCAGCAGCTCAGTTGGGCAGTTCGCTTACGAGCAGTACTTC
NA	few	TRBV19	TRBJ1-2	CASTLVGGNGYTF	TGTGCCAGTACCCTAGTCGGGGGGAATGGCTACACCTTC
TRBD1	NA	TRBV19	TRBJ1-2	CASGGQGAPSPYGYTF	TGTGCCAGTGGGGGACAGGGGGCCCCCTCCCCTTATGGCTACACCTTC
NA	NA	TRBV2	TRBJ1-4	CASGGNEKLFF	TGTGCCAGCGGCGGTAATGAAAAACTGTTTTTT
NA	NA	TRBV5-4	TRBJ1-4	CASSIGPAGGEKLFF	TGTGCCAGCAGCATAGGACCGGCCGGGGGTGAAAAACTGTTTTTT
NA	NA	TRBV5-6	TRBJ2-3	CASSLVGRTDTQYF	TGTGCCAGCAGCTTGGTTGGGCGTACAGATACGCAGTATTTT
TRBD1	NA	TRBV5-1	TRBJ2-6	CASSLASGTGLSGANVLTF	TGCGCCAGCAGCTTGGCGTCGGGGACAGGGCTCTCTGGGGCCAACGTCCTGACTTTC
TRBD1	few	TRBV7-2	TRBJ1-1	CASSPNRGSTEAFF	TGTGCCAGCAGTCCCAACAGGGGGAGCACTGAAGCTTTCTTT
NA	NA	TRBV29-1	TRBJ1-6	CSVEGEDSPLHF	TGCAGCGTTGAGGGGGAGGACTCACCCCTCCACTTT
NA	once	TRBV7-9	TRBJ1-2	CSSSLTTGKDTF	TGTTCCAGCAGCTTAACCACAGGGAAGGACACCTTC
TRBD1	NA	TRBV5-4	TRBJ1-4	CASSSRQGHRTNEKLFF	TGTGCCAGCAGCTCTCGACAGGGACATCGGACTAATGAAAAACTGTTTTTT
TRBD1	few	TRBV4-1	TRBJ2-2	CASSPRTGPRTNTGELFF	TGCGCCAGCAGCCCCCGGACAGGTCCTAGAACGAACACCGGGGAGCTGTTTTTT
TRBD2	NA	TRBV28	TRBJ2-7	CASGELAKQYF	TGTGCCAGCGGGGAACTAGCGAAGCAGTACTTC
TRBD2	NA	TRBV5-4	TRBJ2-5	CASSPGGGRETQYF	TGTGCCAGCAGCCCCGGGGGGGGGCGAGAGACCCAGTACTTC
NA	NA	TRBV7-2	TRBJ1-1	CASSSRSMGGEAFF	TGTGCCAGCAGCTCCAGGTCAATGGGGGGTGAAGCTTTCTTT
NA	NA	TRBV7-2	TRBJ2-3	CASSPRRLRDTQYF	TGTGCCAGCAGCCCTCGCAGGCTAAGGGATACGCAGTATTTT
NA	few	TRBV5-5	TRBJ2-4	CASSLRDINIQYF	TGTGCCAGCAGCTTGAGGGACATAAACATTCAGTACTTC
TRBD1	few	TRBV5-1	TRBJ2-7	CASSHGQGYEQYF	TGCGCCAGCAGCCACGGACAGGGCTACGAGCAGTACTTC
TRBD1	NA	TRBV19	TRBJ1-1	CASSSAGQGAEAFF	TGTGCCAGTAGTTCAGCTGGACAGGGCGCTGAAGCTTTCTTT
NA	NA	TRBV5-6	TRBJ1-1	CASSLKPNTEAFF	TGTGCCAGCAGCCTAAAACCGAACACTGAAGCTTTCTTT
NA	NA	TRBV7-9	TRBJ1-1	CASSLGQGPGFAFF	TGTGCCAGCAGCTTAGGTCAGGGGCCCGGTTTCGCTTTCTTT
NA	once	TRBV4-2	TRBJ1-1	CASSQDGGQRGTEAFF	TGTGCCAGCAGCCAAGACGGGGGGCAGAGAGGCACTGAAGCTTTCTTT
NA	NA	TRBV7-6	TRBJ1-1	CASSQDSLNTEAFF	TGTGCCAGCAGCCAGGACAGTCTGAACACTGAAGCTTTCTTT
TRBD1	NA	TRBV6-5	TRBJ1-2	CASSSRQGGRDGYTF	TGTGCCAGCAGTTCCCGACAGGGGGGTAGGGATGGCTACACCTTC